These T cell receptor beta chains were read from a single sample in a study of T cells in Graves' hyperthyroidism and ophthalmopathy. MiXCR, applied by TCRdb to the multiplex PCR reads, yields one record per CDR3 protein. The sample carries about 59,000 distinct CDR3 sequences, roughly 50% recorded once. Sequencing used blood. These receptors came from a woman aged 55-75 years with Graves' ophthalmopathy. Each CDR3 is given with its conserved first and last residue. The D gene is left open where the match is weak. A row's size may be missing; if present it is once, few, many or a size class.

TRBV24-1,.,many,TRBJ2-7,CATTGWGEQYF,TGTGCCACCACGGGGTGGGGGGAGCAGTACTTC
TRBV6-6,.,many,TRBJ1-1,CASSWGAGRNTEAFF,TGTGCCAGCAGTTGGGGTGCAGGACGCAACACTGAAGCTTTCTTT
TRBV9,TRBD2,.,TRBJ2-3,CASSGAGGPDTQYF,TGTGCCAGCAGCGGTGCGGGAGGGCCAGATACGCAGTATTTT
TRBV9,TRBD1,.,TRBJ2-7,CASRLTGETLHEQYF,TGTGCCAGCAGATTGACAGGGGAAACCCTCCACGAGCAGTACTTC
TRBV6-4,.,.,TRBJ2-2,CASSPRQGELFF,TGTGCCAGCAGTCCCCGACAGGGGGAGCTGTTTTTT
TRBV5-1,TRBD1,.,TRBJ1-4,CASSLTSGQGREEKLFF,TGCGCCAGCAGCTTGACTTCAGGACAGGGACGGGAGGAAAAACTGTTTTTT
TRBV5-1,TRBD2,.,TRBJ2-5,CASSLLAEQETQYF,TGCGCCAGCAGCTTGCTAGCGGAACAAGAGACCCAGTACTTC
TRBV5-1,TRBD1,.,TRBJ1-4,CASSLGTGRNEKLFF,TGCGCCAGCAGTTTAGGGACAGGGAGGAATGAAAAACTGTTTTTT
TRBV20-1,.,.,TRBJ1-2,CSAVLDYGYTF,TGCAGTGCTGTCCTGGACTATGGCTACACCTTC
TRBV10-1,.,.,TRBJ2-4,CASSSTAKNIQYF,TGCGCCAGCAGTTCGACAGCCAAAAACATTCAGTACTTC
TRBV20-1,.,.,TRBJ1-5,CSARDPRHF,TGCAGTGCTAGAGATCCCCGGCATTTT
TRBV7-6,TRBD1,once,TRBJ2-3,CASSSQQGAAYNEQYF,TGTGCCAGCAGCTCACAACAGGGGGCAGCCTACAATGAGCAGTATTTT
TRBV20-1,TRBD1,.,TRBJ1-6,CSARRQGGNSPLHF,TGCAGTGCTAGGCGACAGGGCGGGAATTCACCCCTCCACTTT
TRBV20-1,TRBD2,.,TRBJ2-7,CSAVPGLAIYEQYF,TGCAGTGCGGTCCCGGGACTAGCGATATACGAGCAGTACTTC
TRBV7-3,.,many,TRBJ2-7,CASSLKDYDEQYF,TGTGCCAGCAGCTTAAAGGACTACGACGAGCAGTACTTC
TRBV7-6,.,.,TRBJ1-6,CASSLADSYNSPLHF,TGTGCCAGCAGCTTAGCGGACAGCTATAATTCACCCCTCCACTTT
TRBV12-3/TRBV12-4,.,many,TRBJ2-7,CASSSLSPYEQYF,TGTGCCAGCAGTTCGCTCAGTCCCTACGAGCAGTACTTC
TRBV29-1,TRBD2,.,TRBJ2-1,CSPEAGSSYNEQFF,TGCAGCCCCGAAGCGGGAAGCTCCTACAATGAGCAGTTCTTC
TRBV20-1,TRBD1,many,TRBJ1-1,CSAEDRANPANTEAFF,TGCAGTGCTGAAGACAGGGCAAATCCCGCGAACACTGAAGCTTTCTTT
TRBV12-3/TRBV12-4,.,few,TRBJ1-2,CASSLEGAYGYTF,TGTGCCAGCAGTTTAGAAGGGGCCTATGGCTACACCTTC
TRBV5-1,.,.,TRBJ2-2,CAGSFTGSGGELFF,TGCGCCGGCAGCTTCACAGGCTCCGGTGGGGAGCTGTTTTTT
TRBV20-1,.,many,TRBJ2-1,CSASTRDLAYNEQFF,TGCAGTGCTAGCACCCGGGACCTAGCCTACAATGAGCAGTTCTTC
TRBV29-1,TRBD2,few,TRBJ2-7,CSVVLTSGLDEQYF,TGCAGCGTCGTACTGACTAGCGGGTTGGACGAGCAGTACTTC
TRBV19,.,few,TRBJ1-4,CASRGGGNNEKLFF,TGTGCCAGTAGAGGTGGTGGAAACAATGAAAAACTGTTTTTT
TRBV5-1,.,.,TRBJ1-4,CASSLAGRIEEKLFF,TGCGCCAGCAGCTTGGCCGGCAGGATTGAGGAAAAACTGTTTTTT
TRBV5-8,.,.,TRBJ1-6,CASSQEALEVNSPLHF,TGTGCCAGCAGCCAGGAGGCCTTGGAGGTCAATTCACCCCTCCACTTT
TRBV20-1,TRBD1,many,TRBJ1-5,CSARDRVGNQPQHF,TGCAGTGCTAGGGACAGGGTTGGCAATCAGCCCCAGCATTTT
TRBV20-1,TRBD1,many,TRBJ1-2,CSAPHPGQPYGYTF,TGCAGTGCTCCGCACCCGGGACAGCCATATGGCTACACCTTC
TRBV7-9,TRBD1,.,TRBJ2-7,CASSRQPRDRTSYEQYF,TGCGCCAGCAGCCGGCAACCTCGGGACAGGACCTCCTACGAGCAGTACTTC
TRBV20-1,.,many,TRBJ1-1,CSARDRVMNTEAFF,TGCAGTGCTAGAGACAGGGTGATGAACACTGAAGCTTTCTTT
TRBV19,TRBD2,.,TRBJ2-5,CATTTSGTQETQYF,TGTGCCACCACGACTAGCGGGACTCAAGAGACCCAGTACTTC